This T cell receptor beta chain appears in the sequencing data of a study of OX40 agonist ivuxolimab in advanced cancers. Points from the study as a whole: Undetermined was the antigen specificity of the expanded peripheral T cells.

Using immunoSEQ multiplex PCR, the repertoire was profiled, and TCRdb retains in-frame clones only, with some absent. The data hold fewer than 30,000 clones, with around 90% observed a single time. CDR1 and CDR2 (germline): MNHEY, SVGAGI. The CDR3 is 15 amino acids. V lost 2 bases and J 0 bases, leaving 8 bases between the germline ends. Worth noting for this clone: Its specificity is unknown.

The chain employs TRBV6-5 and TRBJ1-3; tentative D call: TRBD1 (5 bases). This receptor was identified in an adult with an advanced solid tumor such as melanoma, head and neck, liver or kidney cancer. The sequenced sample was CD4+ or CD8+ T cells sorted from blood, obtained in a trial of the OX40 agonist ivuxolimab. This CDR3 is CASSYRGLSGNTIYF. CDR3 in DNA: TGTGCCAGCAGTTACAGGGGACTCTCTGGAAACACCATATATTTT.